This TCR beta chain was obtained from a study of OX40 agonist ivuxolimab in advanced cancers. CDR1 is MNHEY, CDR2 SMNVEV, per germline (reference sequence). J lost 5 bases, V lost 7 bases, and 8 bases had no gene match. The CDR3 covers 14 residues. This table comes from immunoSEQ multiplex PCR, and its TCRdb copy is limited to in-frame clones, with some not included. The sample includes 50,000 to 85,000 clones, around four fifths of them seen just once. The starting material was CD4+ or CD8+ T cells sorted from blood, obtained in a trial of the OX40 agonist ivuxolimab. This sequence was found in an adult with an advanced solid tumor such as melanoma, head and neck, liver or kidney cancer. The V gene is TRBV27, the J gene TRBJ2-3; 8 bases line up with TRBD1. The CDR3 loop is CASNRQGMGDTQYF. DNA of the CDR3: TGTGCCAGCAACCGACAGGGGATGGGAGATACGCAGTATTTT.